This T cell receptor (beta chain) was recovered during a study of blood T cell repertoires in COVID-19. From germline, CDR1 is SNHLY and CDR2 FYNNEI. The CDR3 totals 14 residues. V shed 6 bases and J 8 bases; nucleotides not matched to a gene: 10. Sequencing used immunoSEQ multiplex PCR; TCRdb keeps in-frame clones, though not all of them. The sample lists some 180,000 clones; around nine tenths were seen once. Sequenced: peripheral blood. The J gene is TRBJ2-1, the V gene TRBV2; 7 bases agree with TRBD1. This clonotype was obtained from a middle-aged man with acute or convalescent COVID-19. CDR3 residues: CASSLAGGFDEQFF. As DNA, the CDR3 is TGTGCCAGCAGCCTAGCAGGGGGTTTCGATGAGCAGTTCTTC.